These T cell receptor beta chains were read from a single sample in a study of blood T cells in healthy people across ages. TCRdb recomputed calls from the 5' RACE reads with MiXCR, one row per CDR3 protein. This table has about 1.1 million distinct CDR3 sequences, 35% to 45% appearing once. The specimen sequenced was blood. The receptors were sampled from a young man in good health. Each CDR3 is given without its conserved first and last residue. The D gene is left open where the match is weak.

13 | TRBJ1-2 | TRBV4-2 | - | ASSQGGGATGGYT
13 | TRBJ2-1 | TRBV4-2 | TRBD2 | ASSRRLAVYNEQF
13 | TRBJ1-5 | TRBV2 | - | ASSPPSGTNQPQH
14 | TRBJ2-3 | TRBV28 | - | ASSVDAGGVGDTQY
13 | TRBJ2-3 | TRBV6-2/TRBV6-3 | TRBD2 | ASSHLAGSTDTQY
11 | TRBJ1-1 | TRBV6-2/TRBV6-3 | - | ASSYTRTTEAF
15 | TRBJ2-3 | TRBV29-1 | TRBD1 | STSGTGAQGGPDTQY
14 | TRBJ2-2 | TRBV4-2 | TRBD1 | ASSQSQGAPAGELF
14 | TRBJ2-2 | TRBV4-1 | TRBD1 | ASSPTTGRSGGELF
13 | TRBJ2-7 | TRBV4-1 | - | ASSQDKAPGNEQY